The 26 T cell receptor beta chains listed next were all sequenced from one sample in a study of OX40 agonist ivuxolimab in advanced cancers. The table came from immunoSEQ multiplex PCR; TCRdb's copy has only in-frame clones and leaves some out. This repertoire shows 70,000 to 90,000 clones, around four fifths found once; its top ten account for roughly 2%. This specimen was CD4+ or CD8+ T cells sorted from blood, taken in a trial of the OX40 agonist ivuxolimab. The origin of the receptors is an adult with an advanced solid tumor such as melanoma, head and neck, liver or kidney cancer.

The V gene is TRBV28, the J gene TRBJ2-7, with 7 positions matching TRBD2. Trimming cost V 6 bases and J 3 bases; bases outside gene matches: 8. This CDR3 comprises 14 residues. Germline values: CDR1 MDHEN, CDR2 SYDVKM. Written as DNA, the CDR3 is TGTGCCAGCAGGTCAAACGGGAGGATCTACGAGCAGTACTTC. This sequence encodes CASRSNGRIYEQYF.

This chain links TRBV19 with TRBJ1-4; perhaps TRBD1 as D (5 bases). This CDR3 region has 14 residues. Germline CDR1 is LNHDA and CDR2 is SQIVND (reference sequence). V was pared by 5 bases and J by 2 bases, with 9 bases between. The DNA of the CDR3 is TGTGCCAGTAGTCCCGGGGGGACTAATGAAAAACTGTTTTTT. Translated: CASSPGGTNEKLFF.

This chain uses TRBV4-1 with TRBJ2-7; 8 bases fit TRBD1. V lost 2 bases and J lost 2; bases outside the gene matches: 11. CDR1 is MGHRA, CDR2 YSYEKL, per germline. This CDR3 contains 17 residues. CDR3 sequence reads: CASSQSNAGGATYEQYF. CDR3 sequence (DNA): TGCGCCAGCAGCCAATCCAACGCAGGGGGCGCAACCTACGAGCAGTACTTC.

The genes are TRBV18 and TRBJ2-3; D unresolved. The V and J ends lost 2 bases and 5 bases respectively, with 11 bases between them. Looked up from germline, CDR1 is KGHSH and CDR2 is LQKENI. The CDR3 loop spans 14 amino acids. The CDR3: CASSPVSRQDTQYF. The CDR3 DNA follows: TGTGCCAGCTCACCAGTAAGCAGGCAAGATACGCAGTATTTT.

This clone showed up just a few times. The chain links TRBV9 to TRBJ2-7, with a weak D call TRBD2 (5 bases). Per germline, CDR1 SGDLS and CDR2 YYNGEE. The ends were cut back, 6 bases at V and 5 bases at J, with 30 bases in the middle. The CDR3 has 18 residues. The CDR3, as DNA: TGTGCCAGCATCCAAAGTGAGGGTACCGTGACCTTTCTCCACGAGCAGTACTTC. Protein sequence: CASIQSEGTVTFLHEQYF. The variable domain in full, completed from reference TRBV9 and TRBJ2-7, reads DSGVTQTPKHLITATGQRVTLRCSPRSGDLSVYWYQQSLDQGLQFLIQYYNGEERAKGNILERFSAQQFPDLHSELNLSSLELGDSALYFCASIQSEGTVTFLHEQYFGPGTRLTVT.

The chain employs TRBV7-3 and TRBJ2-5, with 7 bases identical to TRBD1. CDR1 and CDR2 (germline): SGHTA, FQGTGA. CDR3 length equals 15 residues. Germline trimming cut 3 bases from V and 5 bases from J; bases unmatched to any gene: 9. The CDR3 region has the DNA TGTGCCAGCAGCTTGGGCTCCGCAGGGGGTGAGACCCAGTACTTC. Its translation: CASSLGSAGGETQYF. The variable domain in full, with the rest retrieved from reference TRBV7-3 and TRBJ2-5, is GAGVSQTPSNKVTEKGKYVELRCDPISGHTALYWYRQSLGQGPEFLIYFQGTGAADDSGLPNDRFFAVRPEGSVSTLKIQRTERGDSAVYLCASSLGSAGGETQYFGPGTRLLVL.

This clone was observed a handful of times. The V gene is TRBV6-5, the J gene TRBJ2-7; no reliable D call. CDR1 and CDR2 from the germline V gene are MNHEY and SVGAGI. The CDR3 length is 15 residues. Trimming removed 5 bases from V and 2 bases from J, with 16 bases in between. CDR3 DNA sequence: TGTGCCAGCAGTGTCGGATCTGCCCTTCCCTACGAGCAGTACTTC. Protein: CASSVGSALPYEQYF.

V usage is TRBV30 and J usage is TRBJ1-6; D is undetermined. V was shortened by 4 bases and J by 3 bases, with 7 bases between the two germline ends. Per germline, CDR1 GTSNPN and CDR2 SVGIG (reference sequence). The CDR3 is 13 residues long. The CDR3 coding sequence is TGTGCCTGGACGCGGAGCTATAATTCACCCCTCCACTTT. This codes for CAWTRSYNSPLHF.

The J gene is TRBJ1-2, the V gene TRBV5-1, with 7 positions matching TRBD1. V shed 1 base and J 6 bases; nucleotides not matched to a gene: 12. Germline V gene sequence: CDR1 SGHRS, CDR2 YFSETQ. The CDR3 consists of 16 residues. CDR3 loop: CASSLSVEGARHGYTF. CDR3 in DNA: TGCGCCAGCAGCTTGAGTGTGGAGGGGGCGCGTCATGGCTACACCTTC. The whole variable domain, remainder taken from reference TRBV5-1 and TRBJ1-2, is KAGVTQTPRYLIKTRGQQVTLSCSPISGHRSVSWYQQTPGQGLQFLFEYFSETQRNKGNFPGRFSGRQFSNSRSEMNVSTLELGDSALYLCASSLSVEGARHGYTFGSGTRLTVV.

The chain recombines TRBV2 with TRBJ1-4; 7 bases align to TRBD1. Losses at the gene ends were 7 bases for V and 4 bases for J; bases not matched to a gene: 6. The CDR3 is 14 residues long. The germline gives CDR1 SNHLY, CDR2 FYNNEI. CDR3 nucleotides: TGTGCCAGCACCCTAGACAGGGATAATGAAAAACTGTTTTTT. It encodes CASTLDRDNEKLFF.

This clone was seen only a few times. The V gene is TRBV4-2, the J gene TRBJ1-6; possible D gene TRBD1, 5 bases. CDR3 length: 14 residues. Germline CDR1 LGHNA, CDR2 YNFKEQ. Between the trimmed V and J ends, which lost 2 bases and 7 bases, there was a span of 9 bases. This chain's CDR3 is CASSQTRENSPLHF. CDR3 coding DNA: TGTGCCAGCAGCCAAACCAGGGAAAATTCACCCCTCCACTTT.

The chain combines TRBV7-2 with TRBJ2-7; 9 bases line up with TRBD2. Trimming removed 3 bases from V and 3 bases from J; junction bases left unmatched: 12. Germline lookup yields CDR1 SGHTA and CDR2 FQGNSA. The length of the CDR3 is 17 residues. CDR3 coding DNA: TGTGCCAGCAGCTTCAGCGGGGGGAATGAGGTGTACTACGAGCAGTACTTC. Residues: CASSFSGGNEVYYEQYF.

As DNA, the CDR3 is TGTGCCAGTATTCACACCGCCGGGACAGCTATGAACACTGAAGCTTTCTTT. Translating it yields CASIHTAGTAMNTEAFF. The V gene is TRBV19, the J gene TRBJ1-1; TRBD1 agrees at 7 bases. Germline-derived CDR1 and CDR2 are LNHDA and SQIVND (reference sequence). V lost 7 bases and J lost 0; bases outside the gene matches: 14. This CDR3 region has 17 residues.

The CDR3 DNA reads TGTGCCAGCAGCTTAGATGGGAACCCCTACGAGCAGTACTTC. It encodes CASSLDGNPYEQYF. This rearrangement joins TRBV13 to TRBJ2-7; D unclear. Germline lookup yields CDR1 PRHDT and CDR2 FYEKMQ (reference sequence). This CDR3 has 14 amino acids. V lost 1 base and J 2 bases, leaving 9 bases between the germline ends.

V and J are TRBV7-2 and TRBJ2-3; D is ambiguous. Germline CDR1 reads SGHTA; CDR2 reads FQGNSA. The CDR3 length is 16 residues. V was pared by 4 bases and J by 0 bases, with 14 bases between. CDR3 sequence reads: CASSYGRFSSTDTQYF. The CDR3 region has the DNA TGTGCCAGCAGCTACGGGCGGTTCTCTAGCACAGATACGCAGTATTTT.

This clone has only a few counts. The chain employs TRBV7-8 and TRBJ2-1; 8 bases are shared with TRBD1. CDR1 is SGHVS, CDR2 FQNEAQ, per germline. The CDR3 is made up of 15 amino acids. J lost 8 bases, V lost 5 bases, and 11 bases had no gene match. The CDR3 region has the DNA TGTGCCAGCAGCCCGAGGACAGGGCATCCCGATGAGCAGTTCTTC. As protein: CASSPRTGHPDEQFF.

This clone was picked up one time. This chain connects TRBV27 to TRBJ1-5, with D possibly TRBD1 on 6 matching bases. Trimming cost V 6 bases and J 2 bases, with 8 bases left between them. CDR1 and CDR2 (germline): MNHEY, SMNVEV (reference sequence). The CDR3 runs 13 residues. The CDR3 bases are TGTGCCAGCAGCCACAGGGGCAATCAGCCCCAGCATTTT. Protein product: CASSHRGNQPQHF.

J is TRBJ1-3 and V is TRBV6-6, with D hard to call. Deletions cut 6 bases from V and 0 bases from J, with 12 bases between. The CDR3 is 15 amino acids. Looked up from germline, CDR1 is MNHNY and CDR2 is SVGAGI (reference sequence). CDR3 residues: CASRPVETSGNTIYF. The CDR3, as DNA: TGTGCCAGCAGGCCAGTGGAGACCTCTGGAAACACCATATATTTT.

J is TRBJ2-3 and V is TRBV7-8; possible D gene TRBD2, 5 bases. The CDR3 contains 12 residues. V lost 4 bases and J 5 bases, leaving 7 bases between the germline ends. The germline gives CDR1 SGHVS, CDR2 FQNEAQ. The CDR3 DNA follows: TGTGCCAGCAGCTCGAGCGGAGATACGCAGTATTTT. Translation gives CASSSSGDTQYF.

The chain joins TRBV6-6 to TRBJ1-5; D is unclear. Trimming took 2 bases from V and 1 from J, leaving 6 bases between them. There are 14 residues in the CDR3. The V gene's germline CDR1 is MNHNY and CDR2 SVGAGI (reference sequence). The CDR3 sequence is CASSYRGSNQPQHF. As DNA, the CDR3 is TGTGCCAGCAGTTACCGGGGAAGCAATCAGCCCCAGCATTTT.

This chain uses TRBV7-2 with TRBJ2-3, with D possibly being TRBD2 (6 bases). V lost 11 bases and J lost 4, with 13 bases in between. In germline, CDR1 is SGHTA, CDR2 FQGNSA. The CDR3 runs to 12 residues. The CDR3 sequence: CALRRDPDTQYF. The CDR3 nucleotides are TGTGCCCTACGGCGGGACCCAGATACGCAGTATTTT.

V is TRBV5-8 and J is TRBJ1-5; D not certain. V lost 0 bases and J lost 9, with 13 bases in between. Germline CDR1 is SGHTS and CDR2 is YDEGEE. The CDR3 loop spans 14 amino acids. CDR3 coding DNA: TGTGCCAGCAGCTTGGTGTCAGCCAAAACGCCCCAGCATTTT. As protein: CASSLVSAKTPQHF.

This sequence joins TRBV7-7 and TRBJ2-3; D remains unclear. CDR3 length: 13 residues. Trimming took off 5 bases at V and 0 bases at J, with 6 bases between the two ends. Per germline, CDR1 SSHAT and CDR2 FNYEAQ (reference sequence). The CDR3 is CASSMDSTDTQYF. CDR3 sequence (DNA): TGTGCCAGCAGCATGGACAGCACAGATACGCAGTATTTT.

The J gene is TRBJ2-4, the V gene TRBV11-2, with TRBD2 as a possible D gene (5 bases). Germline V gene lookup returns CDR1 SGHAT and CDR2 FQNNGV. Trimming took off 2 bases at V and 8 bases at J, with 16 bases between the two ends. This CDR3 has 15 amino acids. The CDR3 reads CASSLHSEGWDIQYF. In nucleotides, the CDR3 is TGTGCCAGCAGCTTACACAGTGAGGGATGGGACATTCAGTACTTC.

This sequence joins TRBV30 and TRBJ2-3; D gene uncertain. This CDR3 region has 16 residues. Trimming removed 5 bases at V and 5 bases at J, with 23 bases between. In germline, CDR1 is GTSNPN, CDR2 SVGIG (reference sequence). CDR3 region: CAWGNVFRKSVDTQYF. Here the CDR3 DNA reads TGTGCCTGGGGAAACGTCTTCCGAAAATCAGTAGATACGCAGTATTTT.

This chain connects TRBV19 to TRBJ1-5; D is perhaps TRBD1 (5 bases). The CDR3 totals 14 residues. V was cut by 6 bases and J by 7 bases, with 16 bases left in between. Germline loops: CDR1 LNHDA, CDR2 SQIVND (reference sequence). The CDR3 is CASRGPTARQPQHF. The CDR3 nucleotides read TGTGCCAGTAGGGGACCAACGGCGCGACAGCCCCAGCATTTT.